One sample yielded the 8 T cell receptor beta chains listed below, sequenced in a study of beta chain features in type 1 diabetes. Isolated RNA was reverse transcribed in full, so expressed TCRB transcripts were sequenced. The assay was immunoSEQ multiplex PCR, and TCRdb's table has in-frame clones only and misses some. The sample gives 200,000 to 250,000 clones, 9.6% of which show up once; about 0.03% is in the top ten. Sequenced material: naive CD4+ T cells from blood. These receptors all come from a woman under 30 in good health.

J is TRBJ1-1 and V is TRBV4-2, with D hard to call. Trimming left V 1 base short and J 5 bases short, with 11 bases between. This CDR3 is built from 14 residues. From germline, CDR1 is LGHNA and CDR2 YNFKEQ. CDR3 sequence reads: CASSQVLGRTEAFF. The CDR3 nucleotides read TGTGCCAGCAGCCAAGTACTCGGTAGAACTGAAGCTTTCTTT.

The chain recombines TRBV5-6 with TRBJ1-1; D call uncertain. Germline CDR1 SGHDT, CDR2 YYEEEE. The V end lost 0 bases, the J end lost 4 bases, and 10 bases lay between the germline ends. The CDR3 spans 14 residues. The CDR3 nucleotides read TGTGCCAGCAGCTTGGCTGGAGGAGGCACTGAAGCTTTCTTT. Translated: CASSLAGGGTEAFF.

This clone was seen many times. The chain uses TRBV29-1 and TRBJ2-2; D possibly corresponds to TRBD1 (5 bases). Trimming took 5 bases from V and 6 from J, leaving 13 bases between them. This CDR3 comprises 13 residues. In germline, CDR1 is SQVTM, CDR2 ANQGSEA. The CDR3 protein is CSVSPGLPGELFF. The CDR3 DNA reads as TGCAGCGTTAGTCCAGGGTTGCCCGGGGAGCTGTTTTTT.

V usage is TRBV5-1 and J usage is TRBJ1-1, with unresolved D. Trimming stripped 3 bases from V and 10 bases from J, with 22 bases between. Germline CDR1 reads SGHRS; CDR2 reads YFSETQ. This CDR3 has 15 residues. Here the CDR3 reads CASSSVGGVEFGAFF. The CDR3 DNA reads as TGCGCCAGCAGCTCCGTCGGCGGAGTCGAGTTTGGAGCTTTCTTT.

The chain links TRBV19 to TRBJ2-7, with 12 bases lining up with TRBD2. The CDR3 is 15 amino acids. The germline V gene encodes CDR1 LNHDA and CDR2 SQIVND (reference sequence). After removal of 7 bases from V and 0 bases from J, the junction contained 4 bases not matched to a gene. This chain's CDR3 is CASTRTSGNSYEQYF. CDR3 sequence (DNA): TGTGCCAGTACCCGGACTAGCGGGAACTCCTACGAGCAGTACTTC.

The table lists this clone with a few counts. The gene calls are TRBV4-2 and TRBJ2-1, with D uncertain. CDR1 LGHNA and CDR2 YNFKEQ come from the germline V gene. V was trimmed by 0 bases and J by 6 bases, leaving 6 bases between them. The CDR3 covers 13 residues. The CDR3 nucleotides read TGTGCCAGCAGCCAAGATATTCGCAATGAGCAGTTCTTC. The encoded protein is CASSQDIRNEQFF.

Details on this clone: The same CDR3 arises from other DNA sequences in this sample as well. V usage is TRBV5-1 and J usage is TRBJ1-1, with D possibly being TRBD1 (6 bases). Per the germline V gene, CDR1 is SGHRS and CDR2 is YFSETQ. V shed 4 bases and J shed 5 bases, with 15 bases lying between them. This CDR3 is built from 14 residues. CDR3 region: CASSLEGVGTEAFF. CDR3 coding DNA: TGCGCCAGCAGCCTGGAGGGGGTGGGTACTGAAGCTTTCTTT. Together with reference TRBV5-1 and TRBJ1-1, the CDR3 gives the full variable domain: KAGVTQTPRYLIKTRGQQVTLSCSPISGHRSVSWYQQTPGQGLQFLFEYFSETQRNKGNFPGRFSGRQFSNSRSEMNVSTLELGDSALYLCASSLEGVGTEAFFGQGTRLTVV.

This rearrangement joins TRBV5-4 to TRBJ2-2; 15 nucleotides line up with TRBD2. Trimming took 4 bases from V and 5 from J; bases not matched to a gene: 9. Per the germline V gene, CDR1 is SGHNT and CDR2 is YYREEE (reference sequence). There are 18 residues in the CDR3. The CDR3 region is CASSDGTSGRIRTGELFF. The CDR3 DNA reads as TGTGCCAGCAGCGACGGGACTAGCGGGAGGATTAGGACCGGGGAGCTGTTTTTT.